These T cell receptor beta chains were read from a single sample in a study of T cell repertoires in cytomegalovirus infection. What these receptors recognize is not known. TCRdb analysed the reads with MiXCR anew, one entry per CDR3 protein. The sample records about 310,000 distinct CDR3 sequences, 25% being singletons. The starting material was cultured PBMCs, obtained from culture after CMV antigen stimulation. Source of these receptors: a human donor in good health (CMV status not recorded). Some clones in this sample may be carry-over from other donors' samples. The CDR3 runs from the conserved cysteine through the conserved F or W. The order of the fields is J gene, clone size, V gene, D gene, CDR3 DNA, CDR3 protein. The D gene is left open where the match is weak. Clone size is shown for a subset of rows, as once, few, many or a class of expanded clone.

TRBJ2-3	few	TRBV14	.	TGTGCCAGCAGCCAAGTTGGGGTCCGCACAGATACGCAGTATTTT	CASSQVGVRTDTQYF
TRBJ1-1	few	TRBV19	.	TGTGCCAGTAGTATAGATCTCGGCAGGGAAACTGAAGCTTTCTTT	CASSIDLGRETEAFF
TRBJ2-1	.	TRBV6-2/TRBV6-3	.	TGTGCCAGCAGACGGGACTGGAGCTCCTACAATGAGCAGTTCTTC	CASRRDWSSYNEQFF
TRBJ2-1	.	TRBV3-1	.	TGTGCCAGCAGCCAAGATACGGGGAGGCACAATGAGCAGTTCTTC	CASSQDTGRHNEQFF
TRBJ2-7	.	TRBV28	.	TGTGCCAGCAAGGAGTCCTCCTACGAGCAGTACTTC	CASKESSYEQYF
TRBJ1-1	many	TRBV27	TRBD1	TGTGCCAGCAGTTTAACAGGGGGAGACACTGAAGCTTTCTTT	CASSLTGGDTEAFF
TRBJ2-1	many	TRBV10-3	.	TGTGCCATCAGTGAGTCGACGGGACTGAGATACAATGAGCAGTTCTTC	CAISESTGLRYNEQFF
TRBJ2-5	many	TRBV7-2	TRBD1	TGTGCCAGCAGCTTTCGGACAGGTCCGGAGACCCAGTACTTC	CASSFRTGPETQYF
TRBJ1-2	few	TRBV7-2	.	TGTGCCAGCAGCTTAGACGCGGGGGACGGCTACACCTTC	CASSLDAGDGYTF
TRBJ1-1	.	TRBV12-3/TRBV12-4	.	TGTGCCAGCAGCTCAAGTTTTTTCTCTGGTGGGGCTTTCTTT	CASSSSFFSGGAFF
TRBJ2-1	many	TRBV7-2	TRBD2	TGTGCCAGCAGCCTTAATAGCGGGGCCTACAATGAGCAGTTCTTC	CASSLNSGAYNEQFF
TRBJ2-3	few	TRBV4-1	TRBD2	TGCGCCAGCAGCCAAGATATAGCGGGAGGTTGGAAGACGCAGTATTTT	CASSQDIAGGWKTQYF
TRBJ2-1	.	TRBV20-1	.	TGCAGTGCTAGGGGCTTCGGTGAGCAGTTCTTC	CSARGFGEQFF
TRBJ1-4	many	TRBV7-2	.	TGTGCCAGCAGCTCCGCAGCAACTAATGAAAAACTGTTTTTT	CASSSAATNEKLFF
TRBJ2-5	.	TRBV5-1	.	TGCGCCAGCAGTAAAGATGTCGAGACCCAGTACTTC	CASSKDVETQYF
TRBJ1-2	.	TRBV12-3/TRBV12-4	.	TGTGCCAGCAGTCTTGGCCTTGACGGTGGCTACACCTTC	CASSLGLDGGYTF
TRBJ1-3	.	TRBV7-8	TRBD1	TGTGCCAGCACCTTTGGACCGGGACAGGGGGACTCTGGAAACACCATATATTTT	CASTFGPGQGDSGNTIYF
TRBJ1-2	many	TRBV4-1	.	TGCGCCAGCAGCCAAGTCTCGGGCTATGGCTACACCTTC	CASSQVSGYGYTF
TRBJ2-4	few	TRBV7-2	TRBD2	TGTGCCAGCAGCTTAGCGCTAAGGTCTAGCGGAAAAAACATTCAGTACTTC	CASSLALRSSGKNIQYF
TRBJ2-5	.	TRBV19	.	TGTGCCAGTAGCCCCACCAGCGGGCGAGAGACCCAGTACTTC	CASSPTSGRETQYF